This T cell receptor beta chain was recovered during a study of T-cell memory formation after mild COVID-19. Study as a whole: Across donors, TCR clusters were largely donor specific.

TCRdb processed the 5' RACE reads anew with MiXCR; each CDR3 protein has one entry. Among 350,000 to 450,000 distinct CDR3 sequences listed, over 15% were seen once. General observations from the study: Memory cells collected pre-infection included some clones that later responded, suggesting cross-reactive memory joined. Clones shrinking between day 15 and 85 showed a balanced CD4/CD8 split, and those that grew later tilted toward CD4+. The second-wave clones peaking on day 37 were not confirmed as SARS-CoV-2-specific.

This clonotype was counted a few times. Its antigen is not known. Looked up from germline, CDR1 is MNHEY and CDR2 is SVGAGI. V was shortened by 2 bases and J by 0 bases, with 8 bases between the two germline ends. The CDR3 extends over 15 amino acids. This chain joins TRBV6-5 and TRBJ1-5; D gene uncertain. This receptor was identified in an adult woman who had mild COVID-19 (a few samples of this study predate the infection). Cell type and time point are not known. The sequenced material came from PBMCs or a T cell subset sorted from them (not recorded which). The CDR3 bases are TGTGCCAGCAGTTACGTCTCAGGTAGCAATCAGCCCCAGCATTTT. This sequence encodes CASSYVSGSNQPQHF.